The 29 T cell receptor beta chains given below trace back to one sample, sequenced in a study of T cell responses to AZD1222 COVID-19 vaccine. The protocol was immunoSEQ multiplex PCR, while the TCRdb copy is restricted to in-frame clones and leaves out a portion. The sample lists about 86,000 clones; approximately 89% were seen once. The specimen comprised peripheral blood, sampled 28 days after the second AZD1222 dose. The receptors were sampled from an adult who received the AZD1222 COVID-19 vaccine.

CDR3 DNA sequence: TGCGCCAGCAGCTTTAGTCCGATCTTAAGCACAGATACGCAGTATTTT. This gives the protein CASSFSPILSTDTQYF. The chain carries TRBV5-1 and TRBJ2-3; D call uncertain. V lost 2 bases, J lost 0 bases, and 13 bases lay in between. This CDR3 has 16 amino acids. Germline V gene lookup returns CDR1 SGHRS and CDR2 YFSETQ.

The chain recombines TRBV6-6 with TRBJ2-4; 10 bases line up with TRBD1. Germline V gives CDR1 MNHNY, CDR2 SVGAGI (reference sequence). This CDR3 is 16 amino acids long. The V segment lost 5 bases and the J segment 1 base; nucleotides outside the gene matches: 5. The CDR3 spells CASSRQGAPAKNIQYF. DNA of the CDR3: TGTGCCAGCAGTCGACAGGGGGCCCCCGCCAAAAACATTCAGTACTTC.

The rearrangement joins TRBV9 to TRBJ2-3; D remains ambiguous. The CDR3 has 13 residues. The V end was cut by 5 bases, the J end by 4 bases, with 11 bases between. Germline CDR1 is SGDLS and CDR2 is YYNGEE. This CDR3 is CASSTAQPDTQYF. DNA of the CDR3: TGTGCCAGCAGTACGGCCCAGCCAGATACGCAGTATTTT.

V and J are TRBV5-1 and TRBJ1-5; 7 positions agree with TRBD1. The V gene end was trimmed by 0 bases and the J gene end by 3 bases; junction bases not matched to a gene: 9. Germline V gene lookup returns CDR1 SGHRS and CDR2 YFSETQ. This CDR3 has 17 residues. DNA for the CDR3: TGCGCCAGCAGCTTGGGGCCCGGGACAGAACACAATCAGCCCCAGCATTTT. Translating gives CASSLGPGTEHNQPQHF.

The rearrangement joins TRBV10-3 to TRBJ1-2; 7 nucleotides align to TRBD1. This CDR3 has 17 residues. Germline loops: CDR1 ENHRY, CDR2 SYGVKD. V was pared by 3 bases and J by 3 bases, with 13 bases of the junction left unmatched. CDR3 loop: CAISEEWGQLGDYGYTF. The CDR3 DNA follows: TGTGCCATCAGTGAAGAGTGGGGACAGCTGGGGGACTATGGCTACACCTTC.

This clone occurred a few times. This rearrangement joins TRBV21-1 to TRBJ2-7; the table's TRBD2 call for D was not verified on the DNA. TRBV21-1 is deemed a pseudogene. The length of the CDR3 is 14 residues. The CDR3 DNA sequence: TGTGCCAGCAGCAAAGACAACGGGACCTACGAGCAGTACGTC. It yields the protein CASSKDNGTYEQYV.

This clone was counted only a few times. The rearrangement uses TRBV11-2 and TRBJ1-6, with D hard to call. This CDR3 has 15 amino acids. In germline, CDR1 is SGHAT, CDR2 FQNNGV. Deletions cut 5 bases from V and 5 bases from J, with 13 bases between. The CDR3 sequence is CASSKHPTDNSPLHF. The CDR3 nucleotides are TGTGCCAGCAGCAAACACCCAACGGATAATTCACCCCTCCACTTT.

This clone was seen once. V usage is TRBV10-2 and J usage is TRBJ1-1, with TRBD1 as a possible D gene (5 bases). Germline CDR1 and CDR2: WSHSY and SAAADI. The CDR3 totals 15 residues. The V end was cut by 1 base, the J end by 3 bases, with 12 bases between. The chain's CDR3 is CASSEWRDGYTEAFF. The DNA of the CDR3 is TGCGCCAGCAGTGAGTGGAGGGACGGATACACTGAAGCTTTCTTT.

The chain combines TRBV6-5 with TRBJ2-3, with D possibly matching TRBD2 (6 bases). Trimming stripped 6 bases from V and 0 bases from J, with 13 bases between. Germline V gene lookup returns CDR1 MNHEY and CDR2 SVGAGI. The CDR3 is 15 residues long. This CDR3 reads CASSPHSGSTDTQYF. In nucleotides, the CDR3 is TGTGCCAGCAGCCCCCATAGCGGAAGCACAGATACGCAGTATTTT.

This clone was counted a single time. The DNA for the CDR3 is TGCGCCAGCAGCACCTCGACTCTCAAAGAGACCCAGTACTTC. Residues: CASSTSTLKETQYF. The V call is TRBV5-1, the J call TRBJ2-5; D call uncertain. Trimming pared 4 bases from V and 3 bases from J, leaving 13 bases between. The CDR3 sequence is 14 residues long. CDR1 and CDR2 (germline): SGHRS, YFSETQ.

V gene TRBV10-2 combines with J gene TRBJ2-7; no firm D call. The V end was cut by 3 bases, the J end by 3 bases, with 6 bases between. The CDR3 length is 12 residues. Germline V gene data show CDR1 as WSHSY and CDR2 as SAAADI. This CDR3 reads CASSDENYEQYF. CDR3 nucleotides: TGCGCCAGCAGTGACGAGAACTACGAGCAGTACTTC.

V gene TRBV13 combines with J gene TRBJ2-7, with 12 bases lining up with TRBD2. V trimming: 5 bases; J trimming: 0 bases; junction bases outside the gene matches: 8. This CDR3 is built from 17 residues. Germline-derived CDR1 and CDR2 are PRHDT and FYEKMQ (reference sequence). The CDR3 here is CASSAYGLAGHSYEQYF. The CDR3 DNA reads TGTGCCAGCAGCGCCTATGGACTAGCGGGGCACTCCTACGAGCAGTACTTC. The complete variable domain, with remaining parts taken from reference TRBV13 and TRBJ2-7, reads AAGVIQSPRHLIKEKRETATLKCYPIPRHDTVYWYQQGPGQDPQFLISFYEKMQSDKGSIPDRFSAQQFSDYHSELNMSSLELGDSALYFCASSAYGLAGHSYEQYFGPGTRLTVT.

V gene TRBV6-5 combines with J gene TRBJ2-3, with a tentative D call TRBD2 (6 bases). V lost 5 bases, J lost 0 bases, and 12 bases lay in between. The CDR3 is 15 residues long. CDR1 is MNHEY and CDR2 is SVGAGI in the germline V gene. In DNA form, the CDR3 reads TGTGCCAGCAGTAGTCTGGGGGGTAGCACAGATACGCAGTATTTT. Its translation is CASSSLGGSTDTQYF.

This clone was detected only once. The chain links TRBV20-1 to TRBJ1-6, with 7 bases lining up with TRBD1. The CDR3 is 15 amino acids. Trimming removed 3 bases from V and 9 bases from J; junction bases left unmatched: 11. Per germline, CDR1 DFQATT and CDR2 SNEGSKA (reference sequence). CDR3 bases: TGCAGTGCTAGTCCGGGACAGAGAGACTTTTCACCCCTCCACTTT. This codes for CSASPGQRDFSPLHF.

The rearrangement links TRBV14 to TRBJ2-3; 11 bases fit TRBD1. CDR1 is SGHDN and CDR2 is FVKESK in the germline V gene. Losses at the gene ends were 3 bases for V and 5 bases for J; bases not matched to a gene: 7. The CDR3 covers 16 residues. This CDR3 is CASSQGQGVVRDTQYF. CDR3 in DNA: TGTGCCAGCAGCCAGGGACAGGGGGTAGTACGAGATACGCAGTATTTT.

This chain joins TRBV29-1 and TRBJ2-7, with 7 bases fitting TRBD1. The CDR3 consists of 18 residues. Trimming removed 3 bases from V and 0 bases from J; junction bases left unmatched: 17. The germline V gene has CDR1 SQVTM and CDR2 ANQGSEA. Written as DNA, the CDR3 is TGCAGCGTTGAGATCGTCGGGACAGAAAGAATTAACTCCTACGAGCAGTACTTC. This sequence encodes CSVEIVGTERINSYEQYF.

The genes are TRBV20-1 and TRBJ1-6, with a tentative D call TRBD1 (5 bases). The CDR3 has 11 residues. The germline V gene has CDR1 DFQATT and CDR2 SNEGSKA (reference sequence). V dropped 6 bases and J dropped 10 bases, with 10 bases sitting between them. The CDR3 nucleotides are TGCAGTGCCAGGGATGGGTCACCCCTCCACTTT. It encodes CSARDGSPLHF.

The V and J genes are TRBV9 and TRBJ2-5; no firm D call. The CDR3 length is 14 residues. CDR1 is SGDLS and CDR2 is YYNGEE in the germline V gene. Trimming took 0 bases from V and 5 from J, leaving 11 bases between them. CDR3 nucleotides: TGTGCCAGCAGCGTAGGGATGGCCGGTGAGACCCAGTACTTC. This sequence encodes CASSVGMAGETQYF.

This clone has a handful of counts. The chain has TRBV24-1 and TRBJ2-7; perhaps TRBD1 as D (5 bases). Germline CDR1 reads KGHDR; CDR2 reads SFDVKD. CDR3 length equals 14 residues. Trimming left V 3 bases short and J 3 bases short, with 11 bases between. The CDR3 bases are TGTGCCACCAGTGATCCCGGACAAGACTACGAGCAGTACTTC. It codes for CATSDPGQDYEQYF.

This chain joins TRBV4-2 and TRBJ1-1; D gene ambiguous. V was clipped by 0 bases and J by 1 base, with 9 bases between them. Germline V lookup: CDR1 LGHNA, CDR2 YNFKEQ. This CDR3 comprises 15 residues. The CDR3 DNA is TGTGCCAGCAGCCAAGATCTGGGCGGGAACACTGAAGCTTTCTTT. This encodes CASSQDLGGNTEAFF.

The genes are TRBV5-6 and TRBJ2-7, with D hard to call. The ends were cut back, 4 bases at V and 2 bases at J, with 16 bases in the middle. The CDR3 has 15 amino acids. Looked up from germline, CDR1 is SGHDT and CDR2 is YYEEEE. In DNA, the CDR3 is TGTGCCAGCAGCCCGCTTGGTGGCAGTCCCTACGAGCAGTACTTC. Amino acids: CASSPLGGSPYEQYF.

The chain carries TRBV5-1 and TRBJ2-1; TRBD2 aligns across 13 bases. J gave up 4 bases and V 4 bases, and 8 bases lay outside the gene matches. The germline CDR1 and CDR2 sequences are SGHRS and YFSETQ. The CDR3 has 17 residues. The CDR3: CASSHGLAGAEYNEQFF. CDR3 bases: TGCGCCAGCAGCCATGGACTAGCGGGGGCCGAATACAATGAGCAGTTCTTC.

The V and J genes are TRBV11-2 and TRBJ2-7, with 7 bases that match TRBD1. Trimming cost V 5 bases and J 0 bases; bases outside gene matches: 7. Germline assignment: CDR1 SGHAT and CDR2 FQNNGV. The CDR3 totals 15 residues. Here the CDR3 DNA reads TGTGCCAGCAGCCTCGACAGGGTAATCTCCTACGAGCAGTACGTC. Translation: CASSLDRVISYEQYV.

This sequence joins TRBV7-6 and TRBJ2-7; perhaps TRBD2 as D (6 bases). The germline V gene encodes CDR1 SGHVS and CDR2 FNYEAQ. V was clipped by 1 base and J by 3 bases, with 16 bases between them. The CDR3 runs to 16 residues. The CDR3 DNA is TGTGCCAGCAGCTTAGTAGGGGACTCTTTTTACTACGAGCAGTACTTC. Residues: CASSLVGDSFYYEQYF.

The V and J genes are TRBV11-2 and TRBJ2-3; the match to TRBD1 covers 12 bases. Germline CDR1 SGHAT, CDR2 FQNNGV. This CDR3 region has 15 residues. Germline trimming cut 5 bases from V and 5 bases from J; bases unmatched to any gene: 5. This chain's CDR3 is CASSPGQGAGDTQYF. CDR3 nucleotide sequence: TGTGCCAGCAGCCCGGGACAGGGGGCAGGAGATACGCAGTATTTT.

The V gene is TRBV4-1, the J gene TRBJ2-7; 9 bases agree with TRBD2. This CDR3 is built from 15 residues. Germline CDR1 is MGHRA and CDR2 is YSYEKL. Trimming removed 1 base from V and 3 bases from J; junction bases left unmatched: 4. For the CDR3, the DNA is TGCGCCAGCAGCCAAGGGACTAGCGCATACTACGAGCAGTACTTC. Translating it yields CASSQGTSAYYEQYF.

This chain joins TRBV7-8 and TRBJ2-7; the match to TRBD2 covers 10 bases. V was pared by 2 bases and J by 3 bases, with 4 bases of the junction left unmatched. This CDR3 spans 15 amino acids. The germline V gene has CDR1 SGHVS and CDR2 FQNEAQ. The CDR3 sequence: CASSLLAGANYEQYF. DNA for the CDR3: TGTGCCAGCAGCTTACTAGCGGGGGCGAACTACGAGCAGTACTTC.

This clone was observed a single time. V and J are TRBV9 and TRBJ2-3, with 10 bases fitting TRBD2. The CDR3 is made up of 15 amino acids. With V trimmed by 7 bases and J by 0 bases, 5 bases remained unmatched. Per the germline V gene, CDR1 is SGDLS and CDR2 is YYNGEE. The CDR3 bases are TGTGCCAGCGGGTCTAGCGGGGGAAGCACAGATACGCAGTATTTT. This translates into CASGSSGGSTDTQYF.

The chain has TRBV25-1 and TRBJ1-6; D is possibly TRBD1 (5 bases). This CDR3 is 15 amino acids long. Germline loops: CDR1 MGHDK, CDR2 SYGVNS. V lost 0 bases, J lost 5 bases, and 8 bases lay in between. This chain's CDR3 is CASSEYETDNSPLHF. For the CDR3, the DNA is TGTGCCAGCAGTGAATACGAGACAGATAATTCACCCCTCCACTTT.